This T cell receptor beta chain came from a study of tumor-infiltrating lymphocytes in glioblastoma multiforme. This CDR3 region has 12 residues. Germline loops: CDR1 SEHNR, CDR2 FQNEAQ (reference sequence). This clonotype was recorded only once. No conserved phenylalanine or tryptophan is present at the end of the CDR3, so a read error is the likely explanation. Multiple V-beta primers and a C-beta primer amplified TCRB from RNA. TCRdb used MiXCR to reprocess the multiplex PCR reads, holding one entry per CDR3 protein. The table includes 15,000 to 20,000 distinct CDR3 sequences, about two thirds detected once.

J is TRBJ1-6 and V is TRBV7-9; D unresolved. This sequence originates from a male donor with glioblastoma. Sequenced: peripheral blood. The CDR3 DNA sequence: TGTGCCATCAGCTCTGACCGCGGACCCCTCCACTCT. Translation: CAISSDRGPLHS.